These T cell receptor beta chains were read from a single sample in a study of T cell repertoires in cytomegalovirus infection. TCRdb used MiXCR to reprocess the reads, holding one entry per CDR3 protein. The data contain hundreds of thousands of distinct CDR3 sequences, approximately 24% of them singletons. The sample consisted of CD8+ T cells from PBMCs. All receptors derive from a human donor in good health (CMV status not recorded). Some clones in this sample may be carry-over from other donors' samples. CDR3s include the opening cysteine and the closing phenylalanine or tryptophan. A D gene is named only where the DNA matches it firmly. Clone size is stated in some rows and not others, as once, few, many or a class when expanded.

d_call	clone_size	v_call	j_call	cdr3_nt	cdr3_aa
-	-	TRBV12-3/TRBV12-4	TRBJ1-2	TGTGCCAGCAGTTCAGCTGACGGCTACACCTTC	CASSSADGYTF
TRBD1	-	TRBV28	TRBJ2-2	TGTGCCAGCAGTTTATCTAAGACAGGGAGGAACACCGGGGAGCTGTTTTTT	CASSLSKTGRNTGELFF
-	-	TRBV6-5	TRBJ2-1	TGTGCCAGCAGTTACTCGACGGGACAACCGTACAATGAGCAGTTCTTC	CASSYSTGQPYNEQFF
-	few	TRBV5-6	TRBJ1-6	TGTGCCAGCAGCTTGGGACGGATTTATTCACCCCTCCACTTT	CASSLGRIYSPLHF
-	many	TRBV4-2	TRBJ2-5	TGTGCCAGCAGCCCGTCGACAGGATACCAAGAGACCCAGTACTTC	CASSPSTGYQETQYF
-	many	TRBV6-2/TRBV6-3	TRBJ1-2	TGTGCCAGCAGTTACTCGGACAACTATGGCTACACCTTC	CASSYSDNYGYTF
TRBD1	-	TRBV18	TRBJ2-7	TGTGCCAGCTCATTTGGACAGGGGGCTAACGAGCAGTACTTC	CASSFGQGANEQYF
-	few	TRBV6-2/TRBV6-3	TRBJ2-5	TGTGCCAGCAGTTTCCCGGGGCCTCAAGAGACCCAGTACTTC	CASSFPGPQETQYF
-	-	TRBV2	TRBJ2-5	TGTGCCAGCAGTGATTTCGGGACCGATGCTATGGAGACCCAGTACTTC	CASSDFGTDAMETQYF
TRBD2	-	TRBV11-2	TRBJ2-1	TGTGCCAGCAGACAGACTAGCGGGGGGTATAATGAGCAGTTCTTC	CASRQTSGGYNEQFF
TRBD2	few	TRBV29-1	TRBJ2-1	TGCAGCGACGGCGGGGGTTTCGACAATGAGCAGTTCTTC	CSDGGGFDNEQFF
-	few	TRBV28	TRBJ2-3	TGTGCCAGCAGTTTATATGGGACAAGCACAGATACGCAGTATTTT	CASSLYGTSTDTQYF
-	few	TRBV6-1	TRBJ2-3	TGTGCCAGCAGTCGCCGGGATACGAGAGGAGATACGCAGTATTTT	CASSRRDTRGDTQYF
-	-	TRBV7-9	TRBJ2-5	TGTGCCAGCGGCTCCAGCGGGGACAGCCAAGAGACCCAGTACTTC	CASGSSGDSQETQYF
-	-	TRBV28	TRBJ2-3	TGTGCCAGCAGTTTCCTTCGGGGAGGTGACGACATGTTGTCAGATACGCAGTATTTT	CASSFLRGGDDMLSDTQYF
TRBD1	once	TRBV6-5	TRBJ2-1	TGTGCCAGCAGTCCTTTCGACAGGGACAATGAGCAGTTCTTC	CASSPFDRDNEQFF
TRBD2	-	TRBV20-1	TRBJ2-3	TGCAGTGCTAGAGGCCTGGCTAGCGGGGGTACAGATACGCAGTATTTT	CSARGLASGGTDTQYF
TRBD2	few	TRBV14	TRBJ2-7	TGTGCCAGCAGCCAAGAGGGCGGGGGGGCCTACGAGCAGTACTTC	CASSQEGGGAYEQYF
TRBD1	many	TRBV5-1	TRBJ2-7	TGCGCCAGCAGCTTTGGGACAGGACCCTACTACGAGCAGTACTTC	CASSFGTGPYYEQYF
TRBD1	many	TRBV7-6	TRBJ2-5	TGTGCCAGCAGCTTATACTCCCGGGACAGGGGGCGAGGGACCCAGTACTTC	CASSLYSRDRGRGTQYF
TRBD1	many	TRBV7-7	TRBJ2-1	TGTGCTAGCAGCTTAGTTACAGGGGACAATGAGCAGTTCTTC	CASSLVTGDNEQFF
-	many	TRBV7-2	TRBJ2-1	TGTGCCAGCAGTTTGCCCCCGGGAGATGAGCAGTTCTTC	CASSLPPGDEQFF
TRBD1	-	TRBV10-3	TRBJ2-5	TGTGCCATCAGTGAGGAGGGCCCACAGGGGCTTTGGGAGACCCAGTACTTC	CAISEEGPQGLWETQYF
-	-	TRBV9	TRBJ2-3	TGTGCCAGCAGCCCGAGTGGTGACTCCGCCTTAGATACGCAGTATTTT	CASSPSGDSALDTQYF
-	few	TRBV5-5	TRBJ2-3	TGTGCCAGCAGCTTCCCAATAAGCCAAGGCACAGATACGCAGTATTTT	CASSFPISQGTDTQYF